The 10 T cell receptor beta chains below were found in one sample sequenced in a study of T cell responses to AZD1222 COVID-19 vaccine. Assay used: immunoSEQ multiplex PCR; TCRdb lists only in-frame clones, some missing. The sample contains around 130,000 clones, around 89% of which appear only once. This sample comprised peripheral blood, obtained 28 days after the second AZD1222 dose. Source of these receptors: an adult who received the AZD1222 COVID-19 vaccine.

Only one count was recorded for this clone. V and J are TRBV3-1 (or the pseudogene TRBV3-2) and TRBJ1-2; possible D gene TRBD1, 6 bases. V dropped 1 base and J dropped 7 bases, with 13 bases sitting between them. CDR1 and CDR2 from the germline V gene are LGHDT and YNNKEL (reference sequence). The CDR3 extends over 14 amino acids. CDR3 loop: CASSQVGGAGGYTF. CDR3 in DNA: TGTGCCAGCAGCCAAGTTGGGGGGGCGGGTGGCTACACCTTC.

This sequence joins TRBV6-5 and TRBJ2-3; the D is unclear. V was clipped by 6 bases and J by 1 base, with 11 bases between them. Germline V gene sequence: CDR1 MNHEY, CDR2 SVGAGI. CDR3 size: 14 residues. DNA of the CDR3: TGTGCCAGCAGCCTTTCTCTGGGCACAGATACGCAGTATTTT. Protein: CASSLSLGTDTQYF.

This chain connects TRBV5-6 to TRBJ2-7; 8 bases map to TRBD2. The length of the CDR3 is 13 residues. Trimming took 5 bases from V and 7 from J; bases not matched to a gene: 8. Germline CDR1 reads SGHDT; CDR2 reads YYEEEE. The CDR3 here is CASSAAGRDEQYF. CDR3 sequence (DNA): TGTGCCAGCAGTGCCGCCGGGAGGGATGAGCAGTACTTC.

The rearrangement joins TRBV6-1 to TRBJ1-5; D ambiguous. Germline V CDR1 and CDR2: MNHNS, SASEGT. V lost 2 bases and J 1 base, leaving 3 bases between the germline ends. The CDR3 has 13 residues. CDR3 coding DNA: TGTGCCAGCAGTGAACAGAGCAATCAGCCCCAGCATTTT. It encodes CASSEQSNQPQHF.

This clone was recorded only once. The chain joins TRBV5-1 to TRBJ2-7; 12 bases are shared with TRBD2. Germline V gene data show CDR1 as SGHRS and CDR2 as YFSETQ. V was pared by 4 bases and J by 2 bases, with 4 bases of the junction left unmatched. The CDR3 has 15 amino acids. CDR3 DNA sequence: TGCGCCAGCAGCCACACTAGCGGGGGGCCCTACGAGCAGTACTTC. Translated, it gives CASSHTSGGPYEQYF.

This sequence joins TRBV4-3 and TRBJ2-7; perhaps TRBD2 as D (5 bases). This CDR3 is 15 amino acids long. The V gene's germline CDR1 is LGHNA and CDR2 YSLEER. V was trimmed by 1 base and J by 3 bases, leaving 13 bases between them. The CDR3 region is CASSQGHRRGYEQYF. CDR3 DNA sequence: TGCGCCAGCAGCCAAGGACACCGACGGGGCTACGAGCAGTACTTC.

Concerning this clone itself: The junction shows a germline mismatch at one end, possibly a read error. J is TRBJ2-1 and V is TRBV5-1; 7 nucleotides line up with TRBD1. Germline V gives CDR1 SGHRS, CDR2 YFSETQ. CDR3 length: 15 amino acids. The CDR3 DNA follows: TGCGCCAGCAGTTTGGACAGGTTGCCCTACAATGAGCAGTTCTTC. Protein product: CASSLDRLPYNEQFF. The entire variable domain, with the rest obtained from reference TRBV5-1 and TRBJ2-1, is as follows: KAGVTQTPRYLIKTRGQQVTLSCSPISGHRSVSWYQQTPGQGLQFLFEYFSETQRNKGNFPGRFSGRQFSNSRSEMNVSTLELGDSALYLCASSLDRLPYNEQFFGPGTRLTVL.

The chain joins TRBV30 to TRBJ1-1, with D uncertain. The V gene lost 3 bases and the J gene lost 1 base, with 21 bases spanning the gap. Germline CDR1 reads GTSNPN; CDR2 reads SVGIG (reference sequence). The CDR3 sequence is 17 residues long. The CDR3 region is CAWRGRLYEGRNTEAFF. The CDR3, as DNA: TGTGCCTGGAGAGGGCGACTATATGAGGGTCGGAACACTGAAGCTTTCTTT.

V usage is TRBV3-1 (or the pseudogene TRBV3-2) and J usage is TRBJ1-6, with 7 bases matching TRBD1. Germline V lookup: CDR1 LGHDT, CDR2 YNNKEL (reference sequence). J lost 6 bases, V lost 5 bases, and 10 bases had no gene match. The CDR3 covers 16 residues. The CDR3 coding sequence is TGTGCCAGCAGCGCTACCGCGACAGGGAGTAATTCACCCCTCCACTTT. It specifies CASSATATGSNSPLHF.

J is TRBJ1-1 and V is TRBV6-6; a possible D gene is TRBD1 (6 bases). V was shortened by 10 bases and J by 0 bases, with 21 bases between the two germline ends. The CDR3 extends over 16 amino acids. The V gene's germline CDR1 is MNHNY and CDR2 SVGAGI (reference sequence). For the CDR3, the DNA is TGTGCCACCGCTACCCACAAAGGGGGGTTGAACACTGAAGCTTTCTTT. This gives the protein CATATHKGGLNTEAFF.